These 9 T cell receptor beta chains came from one sample sequenced in a study of blood T cell repertoires in COVID-19. Profiling relied on immunoSEQ multiplex PCR, and the TCRdb table lists in-frame clones only, not all of them. This repertoire shows a few hundred thousand clones, 85% to 90% found once; its top ten account for 3.5% to 4.5%. The sequenced sample consisted of peripheral blood. The receptors derive from a man in his fifties with acute or convalescent COVID-19.

CDR3 sequence (DNA): TGTGCCAGCAGCTTAATGGGCAGTAGAATCTCTGGGGCCAACGTCCTGACTTTC. It is translated as CASSLMGSRISGANVLTF. V gene TRBV7-3 combines with J gene TRBJ2-6; D gene uncertain. Germline V gives CDR1 SGHTA, CDR2 FQGTGA. Trimming cost V 1 base and J 0 bases, with 13 bases left between them. CDR3 length: 18 residues.

This chain uses TRBV27 with TRBJ2-6; D unresolved. The CDR3 has 15 residues. The V end lost 2 bases, the J end lost 0 bases, and 5 bases lay between the germline ends. The germline V gene encodes CDR1 MNHEY and CDR2 SMNVEV (reference sequence). DNA of the CDR3: TGTGCCAGCAGTTTACTCTCCTCTGGGGCCAACGTCCTGACTTTC. It is translated as CASSLLSSGANVLTF. Full variable domain (rest looked up from reference TRBV27 and TRBJ2-6): EAQVTQNPRYLITVTGKKLTVTCSQNMNHEYMSWYRQDPGLGLRQIYYSMNVEVTDKGDVPEGYKVSRKEKRNFPLILESPSPNQTSLYFCASSLLSSGANVLTFGAGSRLTVL.

The chain employs TRBV10-3 and TRBJ1-1; D uncertain. Between the trimmed V and J ends, which lost 3 bases and 10 bases, there was a span of 15 bases. The germline CDR1 and CDR2 sequences are ENHRY and SYGVKD. The CDR3 covers 13 residues. The CDR3 DNA follows: TGTGCCATCAGTGAAAGGACGGGAGGTGGAGCTTTCTTT. Amino acid sequence: CAISERTGGGAFF.

The chain combines TRBV24-1 with TRBJ1-3, with 9 bases identical to TRBD1. This CDR3 has 15 amino acids. Germline CDR1 and CDR2: KGHDR and SFDVKD. Trimming took 5 bases from V and 4 from J; bases not matched to a gene: 5. In DNA form, the CDR3 reads TGTGCCACCAGTGGAAGGGACAGGGTCGGAAACACCATATATTTT. Protein sequence: CATSGRDRVGNTIYF.

This chain links TRBV5-1 with TRBJ2-7; 11 bases match TRBD1. Germline CDR1 and CDR2: SGHRS and YFSETQ. CDR3 size: 12 residues. Trimming cost V 7 bases and J 6 bases; bases outside gene matches: 3. The CDR3 loop is CASRTGGSEQYF. The DNA of the CDR3 is TGCGCCAGCCGGACAGGGGGCAGCGAGCAGTACTTC.

The chain is built from TRBV11-2 and TRBJ1-1, with a weak D call TRBD1 (5 bases). This CDR3 is 13 amino acids long. The V and J ends lost 5 bases and 8 bases respectively, with 15 bases between them. Germline-derived CDR1 and CDR2 are SGHAT and FQNNGV. CDR3 sequence (DNA): TGTGCCAGCAGCCCCGATGGGGGGAGAGAAGCTTTCTTT. Encoded protein: CASSPDGGREAFF. The full variable domain, its missing parts supplied by reference TRBV11-2 and TRBJ1-1, is EAGVAQSPRYKIIEKRQSVAFWCNPISGHATLYWYQQILGQGPKLLIQFQNNGVVDDSQLPKDRFSAERLKGVDSTLKIQPAKLEDSAVYLCASSPDGGREAFFGQGTRLTVV.

The V call is TRBV11-2, the J call TRBJ1-2; 7 bases align to TRBD1. After removal of 2 bases from V and 8 bases from J, the junction contained 14 bases not matched to a gene. This CDR3 comprises 16 residues. Germline values: CDR1 SGHAT, CDR2 FQNNGV. CDR3 nucleotide sequence: TGTGCCAGCAGCTTAAATTTGGGGGTGACAGGGAAGGGCTACACCTTC. It is translated as CASSLNLGVTGKGYTF.

This chain connects TRBV11-2 to TRBJ2-1, with 8 bases fitting TRBD2. CDR3 length equals 17 residues. Germline V gene lookup returns CDR1 SGHAT and CDR2 FQNNGV. J was trimmed by 1 base and V by 1 base; bases with no gene match: 6. Here the CDR3 DNA reads TGTGCCAGCAGCTTAGGAAGCGGGGGACTATCCTACAATGAGCAGTTCTTC. Protein product: CASSLGSGGLSYNEQFF.

This clone was seen a few times. V usage is TRBV10-1 and J usage is TRBJ2-2; D unclear. Germline V lookup: CDR1 WNHNN, CDR2 SYGVQD (reference sequence). The V and J ends lost 2 bases and 1 base respectively, with 8 bases between them. There are 15 residues in the CDR3. For the CDR3, the DNA is TGCGCCAGCAGTGAGCGATCCGGGAACACCGGGGAGCTGTTTTTT. Its protein product is CASSERSGNTGELFF.